The 27 T cell receptor beta chains below were found in one sample sequenced in a study of vaccination and CD4 T cells after COVID-19. No antigen has been identified for these receptors. The Oncomine TCR Beta short-read assay sequenced DNA from cultured CD4+ T cells. Each CDR3 protein gets one entry after TCRdb re-called the PCR reads with MiXCR. The sample shows about 16,000 distinct CDR3 sequences, 45% to 55% of them seen only once. Stated treatment: roughly ten-day PBMC culture with coronavirus spike peptide pools or control peptides (ViraFEST assay). Sequenced here: CD4+ T cells from blood, cultured in vitro, sampled before SARS-CoV-2 vaccination. These TCRs come from a human donor who had recovered from COVID-19.

The rearrangement joins TRBV20-1 to TRBJ1-5; no clear D. The CDR3 is 16 residues long. Trimming pared 4 bases from V and 2 bases from J, leaving 18 bases between. The germline gives CDR1 DFQATT, CDR2 SNEGSKA (reference sequence). The CDR3, as DNA: TGCAGTGCTAAACTCGGCGGGCAGGCTGGCAATCAGCCCCAGCATTTT. Translation gives CSAKLGGQAGNQPQHF.

This clonotype appeared a few times. The V call is TRBV2, the J call TRBJ2-7; perhaps TRBD2 as D (6 bases). There are 12 residues in the CDR3. Trimming cost V 11 bases and J 6 bases, with 17 bases left between them. CDR1 and CDR2 (germline): SNHLY, FYNNEI. Here the CDR3 DNA reads TGTGCCCGGAGTTGGCCCGGGGGCGAGCAGTACTTC. It encodes CARSWPGGEQYF.

The rearrangement links TRBV2 to TRBJ1-2; D remains ambiguous. The CDR3 sequence is 14 residues long. Germline lookup yields CDR1 SNHLY and CDR2 FYNNEI. The V end lost 5 bases, the J end lost 2 bases, and 12 bases lay between the germline ends. CDR3 DNA: TGTGCCAGCAGTCTGGAGGTCAGCAACTATGGCTACACCTTC. Amino acids: CASSLEVSNYGYTF.

This CDR3 is CSARTTGQWTQYF. In DNA form, the CDR3 reads TGCAGTGCTAGAACGACGGGGCAATGGACCCAGTACTTC. The rearrangement joins TRBV20-1 to TRBJ2-5; D possibly matches TRBD1 or TRBD2 (5 bases each). The germline V gene has CDR1 DFQATT and CDR2 SNEGSKA (reference sequence). V was shortened by 2 bases and J by 7 bases, with 14 bases between the two germline ends. The CDR3 has 13 residues.

The gene calls are TRBV7-2 and TRBJ2-1; 11 bases line up with TRBD1. In germline, CDR1 is SGHTA, CDR2 FQGNSA. The CDR3 is made up of 19 amino acids. V lost 5 bases and J lost 0; bases outside the gene matches: 12. Here the CDR3 reads CASSPTGTGGLSSYNEQFF. CDR3 DNA: TGTGCCAGCAGCCCGACTGGGACAGGGGGTTTGAGCTCCTACAATGAGCAGTTCTTC.

The chain has TRBV6-1 and TRBJ1-2; D is possibly TRBD1 (5 bases). This CDR3 is built from 15 residues. The germline V gene has CDR1 MNHNS and CDR2 SASEGT. The ends were cut back, 7 bases at V and 6 bases at J, with 21 bases in the middle. The CDR3 nucleotides are TGTGCCAGCAACCCCGGGACCCCTGGGGGGGATGGCTACACCTTC. Its translation: CASNPGTPGGDGYTF.

The V call is TRBV7-6, the J call TRBJ1-5, with D unresolved. The length of the CDR3 is 13 residues. The germline V gene has CDR1 SGHVS and CDR2 FNYEAQ. V was shortened by 3 bases and J by 7 bases, with 10 bases between the two germline ends. The CDR3 bases are TGTGCCAGCAGCTTGTCTCTTTTCCAGCCCCAGCATTTT. Amino acids: CASSLSLFQPQHF.

This sequence joins TRBV11-2 and TRBJ2-1; weak D call: TRBD2 (5 bases). The V gene lost 1 base and the J gene lost 5 bases, with 15 bases spanning the gap. The CDR3 length is 16 residues. Germline-derived CDR1 and CDR2 are SGHAT and FQNNGV. CDR3 DNA: TGTGCCAGCAGCTTAGCCCCAACTAGTCACGACAATGAGCAGTTCTTC. As protein: CASSLAPTSHDNEQFF. Full variable domain (missing parts from reference TRBV11-2 and TRBJ2-1): EAGVAQSPRYKIIEKRQSVAFWCNPISGHATLYWYQQILGQGPKLLIQFQNNGVVDDSQLPKDRFSAERLKGVDSTLKIQPAKLEDSAVYLCASSLAPTSHDNEQFFGPGTRLTVL.

This chain links TRBV2 with TRBJ1-5; D remains ambiguous. The V gene lost 3 bases and the J gene lost 7 bases, with 10 bases spanning the gap. Germline V gene sequence: CDR1 SNHLY, CDR2 FYNNEI. This CDR3 has 13 residues. The CDR3 coding sequence is TGTGCCAGCAGTGAGGGAGGGAACCAGCCCCAGCATTTT. It is translated as CASSEGGNQPQHF. The full variable domain, in which reference TRBV2 and TRBJ1-5 provide the parts outside the CDR3, is EPEVTQTPSHQVTQMGQEVILRCVPISNHLYFYWYRQILGQKVEFLVSFYNNEISEKSEIFDDQFSVERPDGSNFTLKIRSTKLEDSAMYFCASSEGGNQPQHFGDGTRLSIL.

The gene calls are TRBV6-1 and TRBJ1-1; D uncertain. This CDR3 is 14 amino acids long. CDR1 and CDR2 from the germline V gene are MNHNS and SASEGT. V was trimmed by 5 bases and J by 7 bases, leaving 17 bases between them. This chain's CDR3 is CASSPRTGPGEAFF. In nucleotides, the CDR3 is TGTGCCAGCAGTCCGCGGACCGGGCCGGGTGAAGCTTTCTTT.

The chain is built from TRBV20-1 and TRBJ1-5, with a tentative D call TRBD1 (6 bases). The V end was cut by 0 bases, the J end by 2 bases, with 17 bases between. This CDR3 has 17 residues. CDR1 is DFQATT and CDR2 is SNEGSKA in the germline V gene (reference sequence). As DNA, the CDR3 is TGCAGTGCTAGAGATCCTTTGAGAGGGGGAGGCAATCAGCCCCAGCATTTT. It yields the protein CSARDPLRGGGNQPQHF.

The J gene is TRBJ2-7, the V gene TRBV10-3, with 9 bases aligning to TRBD2. Germline CDR1 reads ENHRY; CDR2 reads SYGVKD. J lost 3 bases, V lost 6 bases, and 6 bases had no gene match. The CDR3 covers 14 residues. As DNA, the CDR3 is TGTGCCATCAGCAAGAGCGGGGGGTACTACGAGCAGTACTTC. Amino acids: CAISKSGGYYEQYF.

This clonotype was observed a few times. The chain uses TRBV7-2 and TRBJ1-3, with unresolved D. Germline CDR1 is SGHTA and CDR2 is FQGNSA. The V and J ends lost 5 bases and 0 bases respectively, with 11 bases between them. The CDR3 extends over 15 amino acids. CDR3 sequence (DNA): TGTGCCAGCAGCCAGAACACCGACTCTGGAAACACCATATATTTT. Translating it yields CASSQNTDSGNTIYF.

V is TRBV9 and J is TRBJ2-3; no clear D. This CDR3 comprises 15 residues. Between the trimmed V and J ends, which lost 2 bases and 2 bases, there was a span of 12 bases. Germline CDR1 SGDLS, CDR2 YYNGEE. The CDR3 protein is CASSVGFPHTDTQYF. The CDR3 nucleotides are TGTGCCAGCAGCGTGGGCTTCCCCCACACAGATACGCAGTATTTT.

This clonotype was found a few times. This sequence joins TRBV6-1 and TRBJ1-1; D is undetermined. Germline V gene lookup returns CDR1 MNHNS and CDR2 SASEGT. Trimming pared 5 bases from V and 0 bases from J, leaving 13 bases between. The CDR3 contains 15 residues. The CDR3 protein is CASSKGKHLNTEAFF. The CDR3 DNA is TGTGCCAGCAGTAAAGGGAAGCACCTGAACACTGAAGCTTTCTTT.

This clonotype was observed once. This rearrangement joins TRBV7-9 to TRBJ2-5; 9 nucleotides line up with TRBD1. The CDR3 spans 14 residues. Germline V gene sequence: CDR1 SEHNR, CDR2 FQNEAQ (reference sequence). The J segment lost 2 bases and the V segment lost 5 bases, leaving 3 bases of the junction unmatched. The CDR3 coding sequence is TGTGCCAGCAGCCTCGGACAGGGGCAAGAGACCCAGTACTTC. This gives the protein CASSLGQGQETQYF. Filled out from reference TRBV7-9 and TRBJ2-5, the complete variable domain reads DTGVSQNPRHKITKRGQNVTFRCDPISEHNRLYWYRQTLGQGPEFLTYFQNEAQLEKSRLLSDRFSAERPKGSFSTLEIQRTEQGDSAMYLCASSLGQGQETQYFGPGTRLLVL.

This clonotype has more than one count but fewer than ten. V usage is TRBV20-1 and J usage is TRBJ2-1, with D hard to call. V lost 6 bases to trimming and J lost 2 bases, with 8 bases between them. This CDR3 contains 12 residues. Germline V lookup: CDR1 DFQATT, CDR2 SNEGSKA (reference sequence). This CDR3 is CSAARPYNEQFF. CDR3 bases: TGCAGTGCCGCGAGGCCCTACAATGAGCAGTTCTTC.

The rearrangement links TRBV7-3 to TRBJ2-2; D not certain. V shed 0 bases and J shed 8 bases, with 13 bases lying between them. The CDR3 has 15 residues. Germline-derived CDR1 and CDR2 are SGHTA and FQGTGA. CDR3 sequence: CASSLTGPGSGELFF. DNA of the CDR3: TGTGCCAGCAGCTTAACCGGGCCCGGCTCTGGGGAGCTGTTTTTT.

This clonotype came up once. The chain couples TRBV28 to TRBJ2-7; the D is unclear. V lost 11 bases to trimming and J lost 7 bases, with 18 bases between them. The CDR3 contains 12 residues. Germline CDR1 MDHEN, CDR2 SYDVKM. Written as DNA, the CDR3 is TGTGCCGCCGGATCCCCCCCTCTGGAGCAGTACTTC. Translating gives CAAGSPPLEQYF.

V and J are TRBV20-1 and TRBJ2-3; 8 bases line up with TRBD1. The junction had 13 bases not matched to a gene; V was cut back by 6 bases and J by 5 bases. The CDR3 length is 15 residues. Per the germline V gene, CDR1 is DFQATT and CDR2 is SNEGSKA (reference sequence). This CDR3 is CSAHAGQGAGDTQYF. In nucleotides, the CDR3 is TGCAGTGCCCATGCCGGACAGGGAGCCGGAGATACGCAGTATTTT.

This clonotype was observed once. This chain joins TRBV29-1 and TRBJ2-2; 8 bases align to TRBD2. The junction had 13 bases not matched to a gene; V was cut back by 3 bases and J by 4 bases. Germline V CDR1 and CDR2: SQVTM, ANQGSEA. This CDR3 has 17 amino acids. The CDR3 protein is CSVEAGPTSEATGELFF. The CDR3 nucleotides read TGCAGCGTTGAGGCCGGTCCGACTAGCGAGGCCACCGGGGAGCTGTTTTTT.

The chain carries TRBV7-2 and TRBJ1-6; the D gene is possibly TRBD1 (5 bases). The germline V gene has CDR1 SGHTA and CDR2 FQGNSA. This CDR3 region has 14 residues. V shed 5 bases and J shed 6 bases, with 11 bases lying between them. CDR3 nucleotide sequence: TGTGCCAGCAGCCAGGGACGGTCTAATTCACCCCTCCACTTT. This gives the protein CASSQGRSNSPLHF.

The V and J genes are TRBV7-9 and TRBJ2-3; 7 nucleotides line up with TRBD1. The CDR3 consists of 12 residues. Germline lookup yields CDR1 SEHNR and CDR2 FQNEAQ (reference sequence). V trimming: 11 bases; J trimming: 0 bases; junction bases outside the gene matches: 2. CDR3 protein: CAVRGSTDTQYF. The CDR3 region has the DNA TGTGCCGTCAGGGGGAGCACAGATACGCAGTATTTT.

J is TRBJ2-2 and V is TRBV28, with a possible D match to TRBD2 (5 bases). Germline assignment: CDR1 MDHEN and CDR2 SYDVKM. The V end lost 1 base, the J end lost 2 bases, and 11 bases lay between the germline ends. CDR3 length: 16 residues. The CDR3 bases are TGTGCCAGCAGTTTATCCGGACTGGGAAACACCGGGGAGCTGTTTTTT. Its translation: CASSLSGLGNTGELFF.

The genes are TRBV25-1 and TRBJ1-2; perhaps TRBD1 as D (6 bases). This CDR3 comprises 14 residues. V was pared by 7 bases and J by 4 bases, with 16 bases between. Germline assignment: CDR1 MGHDK and CDR2 SYGVNS. The CDR3 is CASIAAGDFYGYTF. Here the CDR3 DNA reads TGTGCCAGCATCGCAGCAGGGGACTTCTATGGCTACACCTTC.

The sample holds a few counts of this clonotype. The chain uses TRBV19 and TRBJ2-2; D not resolved. The germline V gene encodes CDR1 LNHDA and CDR2 SQIVND (reference sequence). Trimming pared 3 bases from V and 1 base from J, leaving 9 bases between. This CDR3 contains 15 residues. CDR3 amino acids: CASSIVRLNTGELFF. CDR3 DNA: TGTGCCAGTAGTATCGTTCGACTGAACACCGGGGAGCTGTTTTTT.

The chain couples TRBV20-1 to TRBJ2-3, with 7 bases that match TRBD2. The CDR3 has 16 residues. The germline V gene encodes CDR1 DFQATT and CDR2 SNEGSKA (reference sequence). With 1 base clipped from V and 2 bases from J, the junction kept 9 bases outside the gene matches. CDR3 residues: CSARVVTGGNTDTQYF. CDR3 nucleotide sequence: TGCAGTGCTAGAGTTGTTACGGGGGGAAACACAGATACGCAGTATTTT.